This TCR beta chain was sequenced during a study of control samples from healthy donors and cancer patients. This CDR3 is built from 14 residues. J was trimmed by 2 bases and V by 3 bases; bases with no gene match: 1. The germline V gene has CDR1 SEHNR and CDR2 FQNEAQ (reference sequence). The method was immunoSEQ multiplex PCR; TCRdb's version includes in-frame clones alone and lacks a portion of them. The sample comprises around 89,000 clones, roughly 82% of which are singletons, and approximately 9.8% rests with the top ten. V usage is TRBV7-9 and J usage is TRBJ2-3; 8 bases fit TRBD2. This TCR derives from a woman in her sixties or seventies in good health. The specimen sequenced was blood. Here the CDR3 DNA reads TGTGCCAGCAGCTTCGGGGGGGACACAGATACGCAGTATTTT. Translation: CASSFGGDTDTQYF.